This T cell receptor beta chain was sequenced during a study of blood T cell repertoires in COVID-19. At the level of the study: COVID-19 samples, acute and convalescent, were from the United States, Italy and Spain. T cells, B-cell-depleted T cells, or PBMCs provided the cDNA or gDNA that served as material.

This clone was detected only once. As originally analysed: Reference gene primer amplification yielded estimated nucleated cell counts. Clones were sequenced by immunoSEQ multiplex PCR, and TCRdb holds only the in-frame ones, with some missing. The V and J calls and clone size come from that table; D and trimming were worked out from the DNA. This sample has about 110,000 clones, with 72% found just once. Germline-derived CDR1 and CDR2 are SGHVS and FQNEAQ. V gave up 4 bases and J gave up 3 bases; unmatched junction bases: 16. The CDR3 totals 19 residues. The sequenced sample consisted of peripheral blood. The V call is TRBV7-8, the J call TRBJ2-3; 10 bases match TRBD1. The sequence was collected from a woman in her sixties or seventies with acute or convalescent COVID-19. DNA of the CDR3: TGTGCCAGCAGCTCGTACTCCCCGGGACAGGGGAGATTAACAGATACGCAGTATTTT. It encodes CASSSYSPGQGRLTDTQYF.